The present TCR beta chain was sequenced within a study of cytomegalovirus exposure and HLA in healthy donors. The CDR3 is made up of 14 amino acids. Trimming stripped 0 bases from V and 2 bases from J, with 8 bases between. From germline, CDR1 is SGHRS and CDR2 YFSETQ. General study results and limits: An analysis was carried out at a later point. It showed that HLA-associated TCR beta chains were more clonally expanded than equally common non-associated chains. Cytomegalovirus-associated TCR beta chains were listed, numbering 164.

The PCR ran on 60 Vbeta and 13 Jbeta primers. This table comes from immunoSEQ multiplex PCR, and its TCRdb copy is limited to in-frame clones, with some not included. The sample table includes 90,000 to 120,000 clones. A note on this clone: Its antigen is still unknown. The sample holds other DNA sequences that translate to the same CDR3.

Sequencing input: PBMCs. The chain recombines TRBV5-1 with TRBJ1-1; D gene unclear. The TCR sequence derives from a man aged 45-65 years in good health and CMV-seronegative. The CDR3 sequence: CASSLGGGNTEAFF. In DNA, the CDR3 is TGCGCCAGCAGCTTGGGCGGAGGCAACACTGAAGCTTTCTTT.